Reported below is one TCR beta chain. This specimen belongs to a study of technical replicates of blood from a handful of donors. Per the germline V gene, CDR1 is SGHRS and CDR2 is YFSETQ. V shed 4 bases and J 4 bases; nucleotides not matched to a gene: 13. This CDR3 comprises 17 residues. Some clones are missing from TCRdb's copy, which holds only in-frame ones; the method was immunoSEQ multiplex PCR. The sample consists of around 56,000 clones, 90% to 95% of them appearing once. The origin of this receptor is a human donor in good health. Some clones in this sample may be carry-over from other donors' samples. Material for sequencing was PBMCs. The chain couples TRBV5-1 to TRBJ2-1; 8 bases match TRBD1. The CDR3 is CASSRDLGQVYYNEQFF. CDR3 sequence (DNA): TGCGCCAGCAGCCGGGACCTGGGACAGGTTTATTACAATGAGCAGTTCTTC.